This record covers a single T cell receptor beta chain. Its antigen is currently unknown. This entry is derived from a study of T cell responses to AZD1222 COVID-19 vaccine. The study's findings and limits: The study found Spike-specific TCR breadth and depth rose after two AZD1222 doses. There were mostly white British donors and more females than males, and clonal diversity was possibly underestimated.

Only in-frame clones appear in the TCRdb table, and some are missing; sequencing was by immunoSEQ multiplex PCR. The data show tens of thousands of clones, about 91% seen once. V trimming: 8 bases; J trimming: 3 bases; junction bases outside the gene matches: 7. Germline assignment: CDR1 GTSNPN and CDR2 SVGIG (reference sequence). The CDR3 consists of 13 residues. The chain uses TRBV30 and TRBJ2-3; 8 bases are shared with TRBD2. The sequenced sample was peripheral blood, obtained 28 days after the second AZD1222 dose. This clonotype was obtained from an adult who received the AZD1222 COVID-19 vaccine. DNA for the CDR3: TGTGCCCGAGGGGCTAGCGGGACAGATACGCAGTATTTT. Translation gives CARGASGTDTQYF. Filled out from reference TRBV30 and TRBJ2-3, the complete variable domain reads SQTIHQWPATLVQPVGSPLSLECTVEGTSNPNLYWYRQAAGRGLQLLFYSVGIGQISSEVPQNLSASRPQDRQFILSSKKLLLSDSGFYLCARGASGTDTQYFGPGTRLTVL.